Given below is one TCR beta chain in context. These data belong to a study of OX40 agonist ivuxolimab in advanced cancers. This table comes from immunoSEQ multiplex PCR, and its TCRdb copy is limited to in-frame clones, with some not included. The sample includes tens of thousands of clones, about 90% of them seen just once. The origin of this receptor is an adult with an advanced solid tumor such as melanoma, head and neck, liver or kidney cancer. The sample here was CD4+ or CD8+ T cells sorted from blood, taken in a trial of the OX40 agonist ivuxolimab.

CDR3 bases: TGTGCCAGCAGCCGCGGGGTCGACTCTGGAAACACCATATATTTT. Translation: CASSRGVDSGNTIYF. The chain has TRBV5-4 and TRBJ1-3; D is uncertain. Trimming removed 4 bases from V and 0 bases from J, with 11 bases in between. The CDR3 is 15 residues long. Germline lookup yields CDR1 SGHNT and CDR2 YYREEE (reference sequence).